This TCR beta chain originates from a study of blood T cell repertoires in COVID-19. Background on the study: The analysed material was cDNA or gDNA that came from T cells, B-cell-depleted T cells, or PBMCs.

Original analysis: Estimation of nucleated cell counts was performed using reference gene primer amplification. Only in-frame clones appear in the TCRdb table, and some are missing; sequencing was by immunoSEQ multiplex PCR. Clone size and the V and J calls come from that table; the DNA yielded D and trimming. Of 140,000 to 150,000 clones detected, around 84% appear once; the ten largest clones hold about an eighth. Trimming took 6 bases from V and 2 from J, leaving 10 bases between them. Germline CDR1 is MDHEN and CDR2 is SYDVKM. CDR3 length equals 13 residues. This clonotype was obtained from a man between 60 and 75 years old with active or convalescent COVID-19. J is TRBJ1-2 and V is TRBV28; D is unresolved. Input material: peripheral blood. In DNA form, the CDR3 reads TGTGCCAGCAGCCTGACACCAAACTATGGCTACACCTTC. Protein: CASSLTPNYGYTF.